The clone carrying this T cell receptor beta chain has a handful of counts. Its specificity is not known. The CDR3 has 17 amino acids. CDR1 and CDR2 from the germline V gene are SGHTA and FQGNSA. Trimming pared 3 bases from V and 1 base from J, leaving 13 bases between. PCR involved 60 Vbeta and 13 Jbeta primers. Repertoires were generated with immunoSEQ multiplex PCR, while TCRdb's copy carries only in-frame clones and drops some. This sample has 150,000 to 200,000 clones, with 82% found just once. These data are taken from a study of cytomegalovirus exposure and HLA in healthy donors. Study-wide findings and caveats: In an earlier analysis, about 87% or about 30%: the productive usage of most TCR beta V segments.

Sequencing was done on a sample of PBMCs. V is TRBV7-2 and J is TRBJ2-6, with D tentatively TRBD2 (5 bases). The TCR was taken from a girl aged 2 to 10 in good health and CMV-seropositive. CDR3 sequence reads: CASSFGPRGSGANVLTF. The CDR3 bases are TGTGCCAGCAGCTTCGGCCCCCGGGGATCTGGGGCCAACGTCCTGACTTTC.